A single sample is the source of the 5 T cell receptor beta chains below, sequenced in a study of cytomegalovirus exposure and HLA in healthy donors. The study ran its PCR with 60 Vbeta and 13 Jbeta primers. Data came from immunoSEQ multiplex PCR; TCRdb stores just in-frame clones and leaves some out. The table has 95,000 to 150,000 clones, around 73% seen once. Input material: PBMCs. The origin of the receptors is a man aged 30-40 years in good health and CMV-seropositive.

The sample holds one count of this clone. CDR3 sequence: CAWSESSYEQYF. The DNA for the CDR3 is TGTGCCTGGTCGGAGTCCTCCTACGAGCAGTACTTC. The V gene is TRBV30, the J gene TRBJ2-5; D remains unclear. TRBJ2-7 explains the end of the DNA better; the J call may be wrong. This CDR3 has 12 residues. Germline-derived CDR1 and CDR2 are GTSNPN and SVGIG (reference sequence).

The gene calls are TRBV30 and TRBJ2-1; 16 bases agree with TRBD2. Germline CDR1 reads GTSNPN; CDR2 reads SVGIG (reference sequence). With V trimmed by 5 bases and J by 2 bases, 6 bases remained unmatched. The CDR3 totals 17 residues. CDR3 sequence reads: CAWGGLAGGTPYNEQFF. The CDR3 bases are TGTGCCTGGGGGGGACTAGCGGGAGGGACCCCCTACAATGAGCAGTTCTTC.

The gene calls are TRBV18 and TRBJ1-1; D is possibly TRBD1 (5 bases). The ends were cut back, 3 bases at V and 5 bases at J, with 10 bases in the middle. Germline V lookup: CDR1 KGHSH, CDR2 LQKENI. The CDR3 consists of 13 residues. CDR3 sequence: CASSPRGVTEAFF. In nucleotides, the CDR3 is TGTGCCAGCTCACCGCGGGGGGTAACTGAAGCTTTCTTT.

The rearrangement links TRBV27 to TRBJ2-7, with D possibly TRBD1 on 7 matching bases. Trimming removed 3 bases from V and 0 bases from J, with 12 bases in between. CDR1 is MNHEY, CDR2 SMNVEV, per germline (reference sequence). The CDR3 contains 15 residues. CDR3 in DNA: TGTGCCAGCAGTTTGGGGCAGGGGGGCTCCTACGAGCAGTACTTC. Protein: CASSLGQGGSYEQYF.

This rearrangement joins TRBV9 to TRBJ2-3; D is unclear. Trimming pared 0 bases from V and 2 bases from J, leaving 10 bases between. Per germline, CDR1 SGDLS and CDR2 YYNGEE. This CDR3 spans 15 amino acids. The CDR3 region is CASSVGPVPTDTQYF. The CDR3 DNA follows: TGTGCCAGCAGCGTAGGTCCAGTTCCCACAGATACGCAGTATTTT.